This T cell receptor (beta chain) was sequenced for a study of blood T cell repertoires in COVID-19 (dated by TCRdb to the early 2020s). With regard to the full study: Samples covering the acute and convalescent phases of COVID-19 were provided by collaborators in the United States, Italy and Spain. Samples were obtained from the ongoing ImmuneRACE study (first 160 participants) and from 950 to 1,500 subjects provided by 6 global collaborators. A de-identified subject ID, COVID-19 status, age in years and sex were almost always included in the sample metadata. The material from the prospective study consisted of cDNA or gDNA derived from T cells, B-cell-depleted T cells, or PBMCs. The repertoires were made available in a free public database intended to serve as a resource for research on the immune response to SARS-CoV-2. Deeply sampled blood TCRbeta repertoires from subjects exposed to, actively infected with, or recovered from COVID-19 were included in the dataset. Where available, HLA class I and class II types were obtained from metadata supplied by the sample provider rather than from assay-based typing.

The germline V gene yields KGHSH for CDR1 and LQKENI for CDR2. The CDR3 spans 16 residues, from the cysteine through the phenylalanine. Only CDR3 DNA remains: 48 bases, in frame from the first base. Relative to germline, V is 3 bases shorter and J is 0 bases shorter, with 15 bases between their ends. The collaborating institutions used their own protocols to collect whole blood in K2EDTA tubes. For TCRbeta analysis, collaborators shipped samples as frozen whole blood, isolated PBMCs, or DNA extracted from either of those sample types. In the case of this clone: It has no known antigen specificity. Base qualities are not recorded, but no much larger clone differs from it by a single base.

On the study overall, not on this receptor specifically: How much clinical and demographic metadata was included differed by source and by participant, and the metadata was provided uncurated.

TCRbeta CDR3 regions were amplified from genomic DNA using the immunoSEQ Assay, a bias-controlled multiplex PCR. The paper's processing steps were these. Within the assay, amplification of reference gene primers was used to estimate how many nucleated cells each sample contained. Sequence reads were collapsed and filtered to measure the absolute abundance of every unique TCRbeta CDR3 rearrangement. For each sample, productive Simpson clonality was calculated as the square root of Simpson's diversity index across productive rearrangements. What TCRdb holds here is the immuneACCESS table cut down to in-frame rearrangements. Part of the clones is not present; checked against another copy, under half of the missing clones reflect an unresolved V gene, and the others are unexplained. V, J and clone size reflect that table, while D and trimming were determined from the DNA. This sample comprises 13,000 or so clones, about nine tenths of them detected only once. The top ten hold around 13% of the sample.

The rearrangement combines TRBV18 with TRBJ2-7; the D gene is perhaps TRBD2, from 5 matching bases. This clonotype was obtained from a human donor in a cohort sampled during active COVID-19. What was sequenced was peripheral blood. The CDR3: CASSPSRTESSYEQYF. The sequenced DNA: TGTGCCAGCTCACCCTCTAGGACTGAAAGCTCCTACGAGCAGTACTTC. Full variable domain (CDR3 extended with the reference TRBV18 and TRBJ2-7 proteins): NAGVMQNPRHLVRRRGQEARLRCSPMKGHSHVYWYRQLPEEGLKFMVYLQKENIIDESGMPKERFSAEFPKEGPSILRIQQVVRGDSAAYFCASSPSRTESSYEQYFGPGTRLTVT.